This TCR beta chain was recovered during a study of T-cell memory formation after mild COVID-19. For the study at large: Largely donor-specific TCR clusters were found.

Germline V gene sequence: CDR1 SGHTA, CDR2 FQGTGA. The length of the CDR3 is 17 residues. Unmatched junction bases numbered 12, after V lost 2 bases and J lost 3 bases. This clonotype was counted only a few times. Antigen unknown. Study-wide points: Clonal second-wave expansions that peaked on day 37 had unconfirmed SARS-CoV-2 specificity.

Via MiXCR, TCRdb re-called the 5' RACE reads, giving one row per CDR3 protein. The repertoire holds under 50,000 distinct CDR3 sequences, with less than 9.5% as singletons. Sequenced sample: PBMCs or a T cell subset sorted from them (not recorded which). The receptor's source is an adult woman who had mild COVID-19 (a few samples of this study predate the infection). Cell type and time point are not known. This chain joins TRBV7-3 and TRBJ2-7; 8 positions agree with TRBD2. CDR3 amino acids: CASSLGTGGTSSYEQYF. DNA of the CDR3: TGTGCCAGCAGCTTAGGCACCGGGGGGACTAGTAGCTACGAGCAGTACTTC.